These 10 T cell receptor beta chains were all obtained from the same sample, sequenced in a study of cytotoxic CD8 clonotypes in ibrutinib-treated CLL (dated by TCRdb to the early 2020s). Libraries came from the immunoSEQ multiplex PCR assay. Sourced from immuneACCESS, this table was stored by TCRdb with only in-frame sequences that have V and J called. A share of the clones is absent; for the studies checked, an unresolved V gene accounts for under half, and the remainder has no known explanation. The sample table lists some 80,000 clones, about 85% of them with a count of one. Of the sample, approximately 4.4% is held by the ten largest clones. The time point tag for this specimen amounts to: eleven to twelve months on ibrutinib. Sequencing used PBMCs, obtained after 12 months of ibrutinib treatment. The receptors derive from a human donor with chronic lymphocytic leukemia.

The rearrangement joins TRBV6-5 to TRBJ1-1; D is ambiguous. Germline CDR1 and CDR2: MNHEY and SVGAGI. The length of the CDR3 is 13 residues. Trimming cost V 2 bases and J 8 bases, with 12 bases left between them. In DNA form, the CDR3 reads TGTGCCAGCAGTTACCCCCCCGGTGAGGAAGCTTTCTTT. This translates into CASSYPPGEEAFF.

The V call is TRBV7-6, the J call TRBJ1-6; maybe TRBD1 (5 bases). Germline CDR1 and CDR2: SGHVS and FNYEAQ. The CDR3 consists of 16 residues. Deletions cut 0 bases from V and 8 bases from J, with 14 bases between. The CDR3 spells CASSLAGRRGDSPLHF. Here the CDR3 DNA reads TGTGCCAGCAGCTTAGCGGGCCGGCGGGGGGATTCACCCCTCCACTTT.

In regard to this clone: The junction shows a germline mismatch at one end, possibly a read error. V and J are TRBV10-3 and TRBJ2-2; 16 nucleotides line up with TRBD2. Germline CDR1 and CDR2: ENHRY and SYGVKD. This CDR3 comprises 17 residues. The CDR3 sequence is CAIMGTSGRGNAGELFF. The CDR3 DNA reads TGTGCCATCATGGGGACTAGCGGGAGGGGGAACGCCGGGGAGCTGTTTTTT.

This clone showed up just once. The CDR3 reads CASSEPGRTQYF. The DNA of the CDR3 is TGTGCCAGCAGTGAACCCGGGAGGACCCAGTACTTC. The V and J genes are TRBV6-1 and TRBJ2-5, with D possibly TRBD2 on 6 matching bases. Germline-derived CDR1 and CDR2 are MNHNS and SASEGT. The CDR3 loop spans 12 amino acids. V lost 2 bases and J lost 7, with 8 bases in between.

This rearrangement joins TRBV2 to TRBJ2-7, with a weak D call TRBD2 (6 bases). The germline V gene has CDR1 SNHLY and CDR2 FYNNEI. This CDR3 has 14 residues. V was cut by 6 bases and J by 2 bases, with 14 bases left in between. Here the CDR3 DNA reads TGTGCCAGCAGCGGGGGTCTCGGTCCCTACGAGCAGTACTTC. It translates to CASSGGLGPYEQYF.

This clone was picked up a small number of times. The chain is built from TRBV11-2 and TRBJ1-5; D remains unclear. The germline CDR1 and CDR2 sequences are SGHAT and FQNNGV. This CDR3 is 14 amino acids long. V was trimmed by 5 bases and J by 1 base, leaving 9 bases between them. In nucleotides, the CDR3 is TGTGCCAGCAGCCCCACGGGCAGCAATCAGCCCCAGCATTTT. Residues: CASSPTGSNQPQHF.

The chain carries TRBV5-1 and TRBJ2-3; no clear D gene. Trimming removed 0 bases at V and 0 bases at J, with 11 bases between. This CDR3 spans 16 amino acids. Germline-derived CDR1 and CDR2 are SGHRS and YFSETQ. This CDR3 reads CASSLGRIASTDTQYF. CDR3 nucleotide sequence: TGCGCCAGCAGCTTGGGGCGGATCGCGAGCACAGATACGCAGTATTTT.

The V and J genes are TRBV7-2 and TRBJ2-3; no firm D call. Germline assignment: CDR1 SGHTA and CDR2 FQGNSA. The CDR3 is made up of 11 amino acids. V shed 5 bases and J shed 7 bases, with 7 bases lying between them. The CDR3 DNA sequence: TGTGCCAGCAGCCCACGAAATACGCAGTATTTT. This codes for CASSPRNTQYF.

A word on this clone: The sample contains more than one DNA sequence encoding this CDR3. The chain employs TRBV19 and TRBJ2-7; 8 bases line up with TRBD2. The CDR3 spans 12 residues. Germline V CDR1 and CDR2: LNHDA, SQIVND (reference sequence). V shed 5 bases and J 10 bases; nucleotides not matched to a gene: 7. CDR3 coding DNA: TGTGCCAGTAGTCCCCGGGAGGGGGAACAGTACTTC. Its translation is CASSPREGEQYF.

The genes are TRBV7-8 and TRBJ1-1, with unresolved D. Per germline, CDR1 SGHVS and CDR2 FQNEAQ. V was trimmed by 5 bases and J by 7 bases, leaving 8 bases between them. The CDR3 is 11 amino acids. The CDR3 DNA sequence: TGTGCCAGCAGCCCCAGTAGTGAAGCTTTCTTT. Translation gives CASSPSSEAFF.